The present entry profiles one TCR beta chain with its context. Its target is not known. This entry is derived from a study of T cell repertoires in cytomegalovirus infection. TCRdb reanalysed the reads using MiXCR and keeps one entry per CDR3 protein. Of over 250,000 distinct CDR3 sequences in the sample, roughly a fifth were seen once. The CDR3 totals 16 residues. The V gene end was trimmed by 8 bases and the J gene end by 4 bases; junction bases not matched to a gene: 11. The receptor comes from a human donor in good health (CMV status not recorded). Some clones in this sample may be carry-over from other donors' samples. This chain connects TRBV12-3 or TRBV12-4 to TRBJ2-2; TRBD2 matches at 9 bases. The sequencing used cultured PBMCs, collected from culture after CMV antigen stimulation. CDR3 sequence reads: CASQSRTSVTTGELFF. CDR3 sequence (DNA): TGTGCCAGCCAATCGAGGACTAGCGTCACCACCGGGGAGCTGTTTTTT.